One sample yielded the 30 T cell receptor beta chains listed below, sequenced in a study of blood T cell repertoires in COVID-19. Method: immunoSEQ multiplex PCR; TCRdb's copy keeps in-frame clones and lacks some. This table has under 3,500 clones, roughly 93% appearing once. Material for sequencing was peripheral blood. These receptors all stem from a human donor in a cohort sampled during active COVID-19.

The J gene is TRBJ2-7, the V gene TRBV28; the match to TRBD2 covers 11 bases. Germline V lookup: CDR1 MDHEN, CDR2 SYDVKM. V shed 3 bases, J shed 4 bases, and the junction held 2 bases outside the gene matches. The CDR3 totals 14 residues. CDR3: CASSLTSGTYEQYF. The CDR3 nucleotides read TGTGCCAGCAGTTTGACTAGCGGGACGTACGAGCAGTACTTC.

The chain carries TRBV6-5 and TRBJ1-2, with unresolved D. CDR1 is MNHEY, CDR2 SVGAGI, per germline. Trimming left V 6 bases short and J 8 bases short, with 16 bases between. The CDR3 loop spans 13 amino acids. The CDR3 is CASSKAGMGGYTF. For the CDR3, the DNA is TGTGCCAGCAGCAAGGCGGGAATGGGCGGCTACACCTTC.

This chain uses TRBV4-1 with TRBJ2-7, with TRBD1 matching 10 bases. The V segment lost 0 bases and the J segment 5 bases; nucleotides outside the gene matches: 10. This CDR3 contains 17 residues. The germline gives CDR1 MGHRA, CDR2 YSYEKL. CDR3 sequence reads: CASSQDLAGQGFDEQYF. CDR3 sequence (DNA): TGCGCCAGCAGCCAAGATCTGGCGGGACAGGGGTTCGACGAGCAGTACTTC.

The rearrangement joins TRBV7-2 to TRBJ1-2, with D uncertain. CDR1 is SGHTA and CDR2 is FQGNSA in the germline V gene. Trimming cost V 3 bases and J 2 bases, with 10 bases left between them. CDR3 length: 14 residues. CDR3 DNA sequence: TGTGCCAGCAGCTTGAATCCCGGGAACTATGGCTACACCTTC. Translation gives CASSLNPGNYGYTF.

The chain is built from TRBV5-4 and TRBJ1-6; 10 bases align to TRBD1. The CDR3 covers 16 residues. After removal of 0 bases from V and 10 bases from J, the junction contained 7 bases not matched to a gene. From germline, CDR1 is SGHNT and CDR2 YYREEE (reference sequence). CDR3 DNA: TGTGCCAGCAGCTTGGCCGCGGGGACAGGGGTATCACCCCTCCACTTT. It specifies CASSLAAGTGVSPLHF. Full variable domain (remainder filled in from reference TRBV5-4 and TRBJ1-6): ETGVTQSPTHLIKTRGQQVTLRCSSQSGHNTVSWYQQALGQGPQFIFQYYREEENGRGNFPPRFSGLQFPNYSSELNVNALELDDSALYLCASSLAAGTGVSPLHFGNGTRLTVT.

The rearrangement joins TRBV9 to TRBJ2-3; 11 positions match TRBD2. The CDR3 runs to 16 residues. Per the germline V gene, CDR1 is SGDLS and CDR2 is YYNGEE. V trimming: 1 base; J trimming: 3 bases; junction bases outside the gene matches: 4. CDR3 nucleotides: TGTGCCAGCAGCGTATCGACTAGCGGGGAAACAGATACGCAGTATTTT. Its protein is CASSVSTSGETDTQYF.

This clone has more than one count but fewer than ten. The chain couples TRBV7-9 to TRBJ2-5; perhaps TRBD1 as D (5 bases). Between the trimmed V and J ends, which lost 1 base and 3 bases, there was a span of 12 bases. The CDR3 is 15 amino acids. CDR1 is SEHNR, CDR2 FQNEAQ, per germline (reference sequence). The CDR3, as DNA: TGTGCCAGCAGCTTAGAACAGGACCCTAAAGAGACCCAGTACTTC. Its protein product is CASSLEQDPKETQYF.

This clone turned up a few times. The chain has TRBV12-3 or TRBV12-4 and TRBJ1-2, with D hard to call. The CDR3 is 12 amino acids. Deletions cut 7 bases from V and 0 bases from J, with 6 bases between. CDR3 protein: CASTVPNYGYTF. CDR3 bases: TGTGCCAGCACCGTTCCTAACTATGGCTACACCTTC.

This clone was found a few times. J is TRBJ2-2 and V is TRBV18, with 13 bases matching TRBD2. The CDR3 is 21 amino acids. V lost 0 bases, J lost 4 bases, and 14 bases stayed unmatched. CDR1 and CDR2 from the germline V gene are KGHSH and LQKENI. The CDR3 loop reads CASSPPTRLAGGLRLTGELFF. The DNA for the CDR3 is TGTGCCAGCTCACCACCGACACGACTAGCGGGGGGCCTCCGACTCACCGGGGAGCTGTTTTTT.

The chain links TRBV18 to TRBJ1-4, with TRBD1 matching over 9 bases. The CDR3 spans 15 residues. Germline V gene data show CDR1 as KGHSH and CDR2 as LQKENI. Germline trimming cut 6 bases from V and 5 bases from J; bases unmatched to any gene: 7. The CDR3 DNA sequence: TGTGCCAGCTCGGGAACGACAGGGGGGAATGAAAAACTGTTTTTT. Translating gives CASSGTTGGNEKLFF.

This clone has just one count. The CDR3, as DNA: TGTGCCAGCCGCGAGAGCCTCTCCTACAATGAGCAGTTCTTC. Protein product: CASRESLSYNEQFF. This sequence joins TRBV6-5 and TRBJ2-1; D is unresolved. V was trimmed by 8 bases and J by 0 bases, leaving 11 bases between them. The length of the CDR3 is 14 residues. CDR1 is MNHEY, CDR2 SVGAGI, per germline.

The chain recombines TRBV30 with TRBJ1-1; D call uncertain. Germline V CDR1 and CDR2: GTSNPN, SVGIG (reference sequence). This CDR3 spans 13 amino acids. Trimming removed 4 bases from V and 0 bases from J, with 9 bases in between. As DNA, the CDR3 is TGTGCCTGGAAGAGGAACATGAACACTGAAGCTTTCTTT. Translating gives CAWKRNMNTEAFF.

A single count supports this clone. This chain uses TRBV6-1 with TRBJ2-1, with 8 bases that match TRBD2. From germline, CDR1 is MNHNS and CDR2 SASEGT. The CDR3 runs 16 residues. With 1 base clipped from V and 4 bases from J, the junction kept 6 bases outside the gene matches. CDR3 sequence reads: CASSEVTSGLYNEQFF. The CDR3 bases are TGTGCCAGCAGTGAAGTAACTAGCGGACTATACAATGAGCAGTTCTTC.

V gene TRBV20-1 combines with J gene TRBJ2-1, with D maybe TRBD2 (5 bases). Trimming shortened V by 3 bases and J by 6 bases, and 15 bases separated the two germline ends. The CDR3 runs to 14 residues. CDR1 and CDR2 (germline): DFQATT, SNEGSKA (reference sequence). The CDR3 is CSASSPSRSNEQFF. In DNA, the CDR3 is TGCAGTGCTAGTAGTCCTAGCCGGTCCAATGAGCAGTTCTTC.

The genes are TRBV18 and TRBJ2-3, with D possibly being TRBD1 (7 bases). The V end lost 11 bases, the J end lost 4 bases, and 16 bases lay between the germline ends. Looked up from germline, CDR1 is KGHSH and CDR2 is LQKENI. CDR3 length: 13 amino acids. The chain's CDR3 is CASSQGEADTQYF. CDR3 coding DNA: TGTGCCTCTTCTCAGGGGGAGGCAGATACGCAGTATTTT.

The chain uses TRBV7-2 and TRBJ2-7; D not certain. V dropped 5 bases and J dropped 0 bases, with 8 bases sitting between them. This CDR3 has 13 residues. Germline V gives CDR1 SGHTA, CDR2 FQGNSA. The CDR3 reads CASSLGISYEQYF. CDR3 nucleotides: TGTGCCAGCAGCCTAGGTATCTCCTACGAGCAGTACTTC.

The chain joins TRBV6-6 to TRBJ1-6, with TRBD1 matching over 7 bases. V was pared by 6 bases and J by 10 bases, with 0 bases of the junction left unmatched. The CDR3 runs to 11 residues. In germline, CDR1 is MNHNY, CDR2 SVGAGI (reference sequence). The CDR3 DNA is TGTGCCAGCAGGACAGGGTCACCCCTCCACTTT. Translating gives CASRTGSPLHF.

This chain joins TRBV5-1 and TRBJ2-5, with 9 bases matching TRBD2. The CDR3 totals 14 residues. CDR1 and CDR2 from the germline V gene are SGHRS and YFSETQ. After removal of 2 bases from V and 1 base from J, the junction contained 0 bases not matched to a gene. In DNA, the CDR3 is TGCGCCAGCAGCTTACTAGCGGGCCAAGAGACCCAGTACTTC. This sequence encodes CASSLLAGQETQYF. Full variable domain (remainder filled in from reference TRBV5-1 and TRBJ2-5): KAGVTQTPRYLIKTRGQQVTLSCSPISGHRSVSWYQQTPGQGLQFLFEYFSETQRNKGNFPGRFSGRQFSNSRSEMNVSTLELGDSALYLCASSLLAGQETQYFGPGTRLLVL.

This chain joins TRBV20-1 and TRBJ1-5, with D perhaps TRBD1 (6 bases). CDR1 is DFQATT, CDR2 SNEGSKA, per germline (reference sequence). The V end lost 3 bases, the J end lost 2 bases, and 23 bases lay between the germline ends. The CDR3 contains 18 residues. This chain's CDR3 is CSASAAARGFLGNQPQHF. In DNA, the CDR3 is TGCAGTGCTAGTGCCGCCGCCAGGGGTTTTTTAGGCAATCAGCCCCAGCATTTT.

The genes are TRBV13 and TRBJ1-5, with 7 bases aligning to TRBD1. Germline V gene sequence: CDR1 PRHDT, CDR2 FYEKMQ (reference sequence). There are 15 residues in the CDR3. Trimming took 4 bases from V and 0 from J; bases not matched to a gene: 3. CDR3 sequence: CASSSGQNSNQPQHF. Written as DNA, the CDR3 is TGTGCCAGCAGCTCGGGACAGAATAGCAATCAGCCCCAGCATTTT.

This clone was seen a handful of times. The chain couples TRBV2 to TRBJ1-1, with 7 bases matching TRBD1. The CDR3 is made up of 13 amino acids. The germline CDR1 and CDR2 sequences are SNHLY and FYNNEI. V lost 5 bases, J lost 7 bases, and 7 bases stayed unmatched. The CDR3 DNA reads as TGTGCCAGCAGTTTACAGGGGACCTTTGAAGCTTTCTTT. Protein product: CASSLQGTFEAFF.

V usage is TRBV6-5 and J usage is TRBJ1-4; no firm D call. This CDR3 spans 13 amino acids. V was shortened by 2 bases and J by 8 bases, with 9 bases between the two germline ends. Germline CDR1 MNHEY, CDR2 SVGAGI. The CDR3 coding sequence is TGTGCCAGCAGTTACGACGTCAGGGAAAAACTGTTTTTT. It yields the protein CASSYDVREKLFF.

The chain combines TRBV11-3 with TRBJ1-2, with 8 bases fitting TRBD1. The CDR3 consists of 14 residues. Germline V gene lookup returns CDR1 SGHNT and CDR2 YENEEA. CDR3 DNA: TGTGCACCCCCATACCTGGACAGGGATGATGGCTACACCTTC. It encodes CAPPYLDRDDGYTF. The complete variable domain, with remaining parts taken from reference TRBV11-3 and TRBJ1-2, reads EAGVVQSPRYKIIEKKQPVAFWCNPISGHNTLYWYLQNLGQGPELLIRYENEEAVDDSQLPKDRFSAERLKGVDSTLKIQPAELGDSAVYLCAPPYLDRDDGYTFGSGTRLTVV.

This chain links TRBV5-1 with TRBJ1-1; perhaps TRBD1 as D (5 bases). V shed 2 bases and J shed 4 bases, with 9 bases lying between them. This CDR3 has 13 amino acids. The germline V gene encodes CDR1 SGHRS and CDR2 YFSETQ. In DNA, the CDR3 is TGCGCCAGCAGCTTCGGGGGGGTCACTGAAGCTTTCTTT. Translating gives CASSFGGVTEAFF.

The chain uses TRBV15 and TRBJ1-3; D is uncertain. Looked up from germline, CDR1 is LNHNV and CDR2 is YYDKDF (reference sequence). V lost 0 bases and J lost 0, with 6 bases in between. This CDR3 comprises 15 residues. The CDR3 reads CATSRDRFSGNTIYF. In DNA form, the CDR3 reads TGTGCCACCAGCAGAGACAGGTTCTCTGGAAACACCATATATTTT.

The CDR3 protein is CSASLDSLSYEQYF. In nucleotides, the CDR3 is TGCAGTGCTAGTCTAGACAGCCTCTCCTACGAGCAGTACTTC. The gene calls are TRBV20-1 and TRBJ2-7; weak D call: TRBD1 (5 bases). The CDR3 is made up of 14 amino acids. Between the trimmed V and J ends, which lost 3 bases and 0 bases, there was a span of 12 bases. Germline CDR1 is DFQATT and CDR2 is SNEGSKA (reference sequence).

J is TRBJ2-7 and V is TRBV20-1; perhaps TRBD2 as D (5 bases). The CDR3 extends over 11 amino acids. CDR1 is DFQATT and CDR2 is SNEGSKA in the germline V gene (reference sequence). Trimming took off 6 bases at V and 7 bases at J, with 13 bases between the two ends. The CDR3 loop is CSAWRVSEQYF. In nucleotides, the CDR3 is TGCAGTGCGTGGCGGGTTAGTGAGCAGTACTTC.

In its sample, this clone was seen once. The CDR3 region has the DNA TGTGCCAGCAGCTTCTCAAGACTAGCCTATGAGCAGTTCTTC. The encoded protein is CASSFSRLAYEQFF. V gene TRBV11-2 combines with J gene TRBJ2-1; the match to TRBD2 covers 7 bases. The CDR3 has 14 residues. Trimming removed 3 bases from V and 8 bases from J; junction bases left unmatched: 7. Germline CDR1 reads SGHAT; CDR2 reads FQNNGV.

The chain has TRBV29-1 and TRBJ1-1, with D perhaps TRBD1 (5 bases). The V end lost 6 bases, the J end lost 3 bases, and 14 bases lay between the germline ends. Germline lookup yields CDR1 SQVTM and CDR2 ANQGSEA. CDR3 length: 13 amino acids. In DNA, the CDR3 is TGCAGCGTAGACAGAGGATCGGACACTGAAGCTTTCTTT. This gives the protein CSVDRGSDTEAFF.

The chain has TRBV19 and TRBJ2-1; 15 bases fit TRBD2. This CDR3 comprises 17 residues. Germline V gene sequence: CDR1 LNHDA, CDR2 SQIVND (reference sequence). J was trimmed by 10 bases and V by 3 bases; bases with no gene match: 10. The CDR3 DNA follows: TGTGCCAGTAGTATTCGTGGACTAGCGGGAGGGCCTCAGGAGCAGTTCTTC. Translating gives CASSIRGLAGGPQEQFF.